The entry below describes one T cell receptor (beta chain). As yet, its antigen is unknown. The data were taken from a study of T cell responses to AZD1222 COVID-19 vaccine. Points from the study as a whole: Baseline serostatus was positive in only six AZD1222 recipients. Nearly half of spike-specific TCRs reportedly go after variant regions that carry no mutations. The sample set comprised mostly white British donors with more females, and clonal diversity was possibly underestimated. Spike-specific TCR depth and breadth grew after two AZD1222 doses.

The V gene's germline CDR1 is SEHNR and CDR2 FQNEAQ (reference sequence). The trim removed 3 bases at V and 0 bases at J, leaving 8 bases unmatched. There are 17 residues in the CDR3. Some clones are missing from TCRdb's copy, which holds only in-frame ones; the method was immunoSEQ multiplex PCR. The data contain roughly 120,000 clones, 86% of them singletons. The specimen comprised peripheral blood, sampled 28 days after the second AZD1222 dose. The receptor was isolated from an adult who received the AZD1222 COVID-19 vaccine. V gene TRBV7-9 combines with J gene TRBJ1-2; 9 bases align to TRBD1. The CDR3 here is CASSFVGQGSTNYGYTF. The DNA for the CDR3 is TGTGCCAGCAGCTTCGTGGGACAGGGCTCTACTAACTATGGCTACACCTTC.